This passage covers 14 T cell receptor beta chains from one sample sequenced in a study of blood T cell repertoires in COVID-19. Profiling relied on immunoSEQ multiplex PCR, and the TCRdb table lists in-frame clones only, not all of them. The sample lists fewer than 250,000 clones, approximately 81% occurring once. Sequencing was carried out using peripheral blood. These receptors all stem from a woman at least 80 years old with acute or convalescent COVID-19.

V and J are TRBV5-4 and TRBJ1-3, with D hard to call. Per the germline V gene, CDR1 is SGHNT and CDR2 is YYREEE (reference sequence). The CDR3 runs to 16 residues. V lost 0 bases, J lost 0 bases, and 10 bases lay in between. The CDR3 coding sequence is TGTGCCAGCAGCTTGGTTGGTCGGAGCTCTGGAAACACCATATATTTT. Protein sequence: CASSLVGRSSGNTIYF. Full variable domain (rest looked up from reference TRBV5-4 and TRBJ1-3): ETGVTQSPTHLIKTRGQQVTLRCSSQSGHNTVSWYQQALGQGPQFIFQYYREEENGRGNFPPRFSGLQFPNYSSELNVNALELDDSALYLCASSLVGRSSGNTIYFGEGSWLTVV.

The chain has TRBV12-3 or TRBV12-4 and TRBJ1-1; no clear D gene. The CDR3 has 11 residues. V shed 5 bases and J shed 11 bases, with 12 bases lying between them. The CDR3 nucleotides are TGTGCCAGCAGTGCGACACCGCTGGCTTTCTTT. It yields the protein CASSATPLAFF.

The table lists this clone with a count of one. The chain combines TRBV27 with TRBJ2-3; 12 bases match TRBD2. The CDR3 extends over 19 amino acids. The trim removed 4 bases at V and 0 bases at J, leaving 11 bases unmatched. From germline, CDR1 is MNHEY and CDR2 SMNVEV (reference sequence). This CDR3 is CASSSPSRTSGTSTDTQYF. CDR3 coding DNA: TGTGCCAGCAGTTCCCCCTCCCGGACTAGCGGGACCAGCACAGATACGCAGTATTTT.

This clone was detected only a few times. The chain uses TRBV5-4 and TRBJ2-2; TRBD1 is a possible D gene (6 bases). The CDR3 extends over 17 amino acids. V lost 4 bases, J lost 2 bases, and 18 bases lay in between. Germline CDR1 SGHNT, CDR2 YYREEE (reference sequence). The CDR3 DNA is TGTGCCAGCAGCGTTCCAGGGGCCCCGATTAACACCGGGGAGCTGTTTTTT. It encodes CASSVPGAPINTGELFF.

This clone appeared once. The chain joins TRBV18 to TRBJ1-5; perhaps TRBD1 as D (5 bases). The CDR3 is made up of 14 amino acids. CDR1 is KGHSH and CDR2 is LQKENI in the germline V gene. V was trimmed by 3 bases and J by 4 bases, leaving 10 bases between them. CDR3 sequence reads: CASSPLQGNQPQHF. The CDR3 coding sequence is TGTGCCAGCTCACCTCTTCAGGGAAATCAGCCCCAGCATTTT.

The CDR3 DNA reads as TGCAGTGCTCAGGCTCCCTACGAGCAGTACTTC. This gives the protein CSAQAPYEQYF. J is TRBJ2-7 and V is TRBV20-1; D remains ambiguous. Germline CDR1 and CDR2: DFQATT and SNEGSKA (reference sequence). The CDR3 sequence is 11 residues long. V was shortened by 5 bases and J by 2 bases, with 7 bases between the two germline ends.

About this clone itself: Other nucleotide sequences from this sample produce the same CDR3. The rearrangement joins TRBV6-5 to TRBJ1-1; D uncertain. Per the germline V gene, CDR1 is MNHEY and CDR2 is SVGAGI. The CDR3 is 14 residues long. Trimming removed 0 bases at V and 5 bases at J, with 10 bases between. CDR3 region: CASSYSTTGTEAFF. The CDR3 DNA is TGTGCCAGCAGTTACTCAACGACGGGGACTGAAGCTTTCTTT.

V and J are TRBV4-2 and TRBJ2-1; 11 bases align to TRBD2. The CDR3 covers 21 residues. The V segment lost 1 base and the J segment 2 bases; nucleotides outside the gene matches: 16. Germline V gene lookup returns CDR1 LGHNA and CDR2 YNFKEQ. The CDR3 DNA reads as TGTGCCAGCAGCCAAGGGGTCGAGGGGCTGGTTAGCGGGAGGGCCTACAATGAGCAGTTCTTC. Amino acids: CASSQGVEGLVSGRAYNEQFF.

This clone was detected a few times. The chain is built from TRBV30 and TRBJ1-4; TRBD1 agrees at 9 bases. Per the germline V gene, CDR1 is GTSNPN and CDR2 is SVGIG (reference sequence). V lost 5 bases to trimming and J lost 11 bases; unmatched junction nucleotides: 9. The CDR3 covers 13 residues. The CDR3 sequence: CAWRTGEWSKLFF. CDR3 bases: TGTGCCTGGCGGACAGGGGAGTGGTCGAAACTGTTTTTT.

The CDR3 region is CASSLTGTSNQPQHF. The CDR3 DNA is TGTGCCAGCAGCTTGACAGGGACTAGCAATCAGCCCCAGCATTTT. The rearrangement uses TRBV7-8 and TRBJ1-5; 7 nucleotides align to TRBD1. J lost 0 bases, V lost 3 bases, and 2 bases had no gene match. Germline CDR1 SGHVS, CDR2 FQNEAQ. The CDR3 contains 15 residues.

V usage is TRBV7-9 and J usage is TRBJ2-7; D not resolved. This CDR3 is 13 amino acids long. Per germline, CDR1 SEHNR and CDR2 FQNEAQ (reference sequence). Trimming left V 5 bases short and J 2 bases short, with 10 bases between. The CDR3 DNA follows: TGTGCCAGCAGCCAACCCGCGACCTACGAGCAGTACTTC. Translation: CASSQPATYEQYF.

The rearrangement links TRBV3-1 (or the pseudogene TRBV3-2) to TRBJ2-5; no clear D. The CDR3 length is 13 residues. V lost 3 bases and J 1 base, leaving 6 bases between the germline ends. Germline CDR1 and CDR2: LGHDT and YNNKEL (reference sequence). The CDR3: CASSQAFQETQYF. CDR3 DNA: TGTGCCAGCAGCCAGGCCTTCCAAGAGACCCAGTACTTC.

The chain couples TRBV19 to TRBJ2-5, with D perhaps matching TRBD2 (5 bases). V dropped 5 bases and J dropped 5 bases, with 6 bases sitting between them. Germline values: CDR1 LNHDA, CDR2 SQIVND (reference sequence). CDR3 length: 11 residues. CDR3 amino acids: CASSPGETQYF. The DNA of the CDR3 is TGTGCCAGTAGTCCGGGGGAGACCCAGTACTTC.

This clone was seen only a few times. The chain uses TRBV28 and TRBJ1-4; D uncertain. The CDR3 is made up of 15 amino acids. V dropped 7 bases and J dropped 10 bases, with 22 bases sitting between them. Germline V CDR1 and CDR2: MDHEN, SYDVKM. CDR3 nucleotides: TGTGCCAGCATCGCTTCTGGGTCGGGTATGGGAAAACTGTTTTTT. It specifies CASIASGSGMGKLFF.